The 20 T cell receptor beta chains below come from one sample, sequenced in a study of human T cells and chemical hapten exposure. Time point denoted: pre-sensitization, week 0. The treatment: therapeutic diphenylcyclopropenone sensitization with weekly scalp DPC. TCRdb re-called the RACE reads through MiXCR, storing one row per CDR3 protein. The sample holds some 45,000 distinct CDR3 sequences, around an eighth seen once. The specimen was whole blood, collected in connection with sensitization to the hapten diphenylcyclopropenone (DPC). Receptors were obtained from a woman in her twenties or thirties with alopecia areata. Some clones in this sample may be carry-over from other donors' samples.

This clonotype has ten or more counts. The chain carries TRBV7-9 and TRBJ2-1; possible D gene TRBD1, 5 bases. V lost 5 bases, J lost 5 bases, and 16 bases lay in between. Per the germline V gene, CDR1 is SEHNR and CDR2 is FQNEAQ (reference sequence). This CDR3 region has 15 residues. The CDR3, as DNA: TGTGCCAGCAGCGGATTGGGTAAAGGGGACAATGAGCAGTTCTTC. Its protein is CASSGLGKGDNEQFF.

J is TRBJ2-3 and V is TRBV9, with TRBD1 matching 7 bases. Per the germline V gene, CDR1 is SGDLS and CDR2 is YYNGEE. The CDR3 has 14 amino acids. Trimming cost V 2 bases and J 6 bases; bases outside gene matches: 6. The CDR3 sequence: CASSVGQPGDTQYF. The CDR3 DNA follows: TGTGCCAGCAGCGTGGGACAGCCGGGCGATACGCAGTATTTT. Combining the CDR3 with reference TRBV9 and TRBJ2-3 gives the whole variable domain DSGVTQTPKHLITATGQRVTLRCSPRSGDLSVYWYQQSLDQGLQFLIQYYNGEERAKGNILERFSAQQFPDLHSELNLSSLELGDSALYFCASSVGQPGDTQYFGPGTRLTVL.

The chain combines TRBV28 with TRBJ2-7, with D perhaps matching TRBD1 (6 bases). The CDR3 length is 13 residues. Per germline, CDR1 MDHEN and CDR2 SYDVKM. The germline V and J ends were trimmed by 3 bases and 5 bases, with 11 bases remaining between them. CDR3 coding DNA: TGTGCCAGCAGTTTGGCAGGGGAAAACGAGCAGTACTTC. This translates into CASSLAGENEQYF.

CDR3 DNA sequence: TGTGCCAGCACCCACCCAGGACAGACGGATGAGCAGTACTTC. Its translation: CASTHPGQTDEQYF. The rearrangement links TRBV7-9 to TRBJ2-7; tentatively, D is TRBD1 (6 bases). Germline assignment: CDR1 SEHNR and CDR2 FQNEAQ (reference sequence). This CDR3 is built from 14 residues. V was cut by 7 bases and J by 7 bases, with 20 bases left in between.

This clonotype was seen at least ten times. The chain joins TRBV18 to TRBJ2-7; weak D call: TRBD1 (7 bases). The CDR3 is 15 amino acids. Germline V gene sequence: CDR1 KGHSH, CDR2 LQKENI. Trimming shortened V by 0 bases and J by 3 bases, and 12 bases separated the two germline ends. This CDR3 reads CASSPPEGQYYEQYF. CDR3 in DNA: TGTGCCAGCTCACCACCGGAGGGACAGTACTACGAGCAGTACTTC.

This clonotype has a count of ten or more. The CDR3 sequence: CSARDPSASGSSYNEQFF. Here the CDR3 DNA reads TGCAGTGCTAGAGATCCCTCGGCTAGCGGGAGCTCCTACAATGAGCAGTTCTTC. The chain has TRBV20-1 and TRBJ2-1, with 10 bases that match TRBD2. The trim removed 0 bases at V and 0 bases at J, leaving 8 bases unmatched. The CDR3 is 18 residues long. Germline V gives CDR1 DFQATT, CDR2 SNEGSKA (reference sequence).

By share, this clonotype ranks as medium-sized. The chain uses TRBV6-6 and TRBJ2-1; no definite D call. The CDR3 is made up of 15 amino acids. The germline V and J ends were trimmed by 0 bases and 3 bases, with 9 bases remaining between them. Germline values: CDR1 MNHNY, CDR2 SVGAGI (reference sequence). The CDR3 bases are TGTGCCAGCAGTTACTCGCAAAACTACTACAATGAGCAGTTCTTC. Translating gives CASSYSQNYYNEQFF.

The chain recombines TRBV5-1 with TRBJ2-7; D is tentatively TRBD1 or TRBD2 (5 bases each). The germline gives CDR1 SGHRS, CDR2 YFSETQ. The CDR3 spans 15 residues. The ends were cut back, 1 base at V and 0 bases at J, with 11 bases in the middle. CDR3 in DNA: TGCGCCAGCAGCTTGTCAGGGAGTAGCTCCTACGAGCAGTACTTC. Protein sequence: CASSLSGSSSYEQYF.

This chain uses TRBV28 with TRBJ1-1, with D maybe TRBD1 (5 bases). Trimming cost V 4 bases and J 2 bases, with 14 bases left between them. This CDR3 spans 15 amino acids. Germline V gene sequence: CDR1 MDHEN, CDR2 SYDVKM. This CDR3 is CASSSSATGNTEAFF. CDR3 nucleotides: TGTGCCAGCAGTTCTTCTGCTACAGGCAACACTGAAGCTTTCTTT.

This clonotype was seen only a few times. V gene TRBV20-1 combines with J gene TRBJ2-3; D remains unclear. Trimming pared 6 bases from V and 0 bases from J, leaving 16 bases between. The CDR3 consists of 15 residues. The germline gives CDR1 DFQATT, CDR2 SNEGSKA (reference sequence). The CDR3 loop reads CSAERYNASTDTQYF. The CDR3 nucleotides are TGCAGTGCAGAGAGGTACAACGCTAGCACAGATACGCAGTATTTT.

This clonotype was detected many times. The chain carries TRBV2 and TRBJ1-1; perhaps TRBD1 as D (6 bases). The CDR3 spans 15 residues. Germline V gene sequence: CDR1 SNHLY, CDR2 FYNNEI. Deletions cut 7 bases from V and 4 bases from J, with 19 bases between. CDR3 sequence: CASTGPGQKATEAFF. The CDR3 DNA follows: TGTGCCAGCACCGGTCCGGGACAAAAAGCCACTGAAGCTTTCTTT.

The V call is TRBV28, the J call TRBJ2-1; 8 bases map to TRBD1. Germline CDR1 is MDHEN and CDR2 is SYDVKM. J was trimmed by 5 bases and V by 6 bases; bases with no gene match: 12. This CDR3 spans 16 amino acids. The CDR3 region is CASRQGDRETHNEQFF. CDR3 sequence (DNA): TGTGCCAGCAGACAGGGGGACCGGGAGACACACAATGAGCAGTTCTTC.

This clonotype came up a few times. The rearrangement joins TRBV7-6 to TRBJ2-3; 9 positions agree with TRBD2. CDR1 is SGHVS, CDR2 FNYEAQ, per germline. This CDR3 spans 16 amino acids. V was pared by 5 bases and J by 3 bases, with 9 bases of the junction left unmatched. The CDR3 bases are TGTGCCAGCAGCAGGTTAGCGGGAGTTGGTACAGATACGCAGTATTTT. Translation: CASSRLAGVGTDTQYF.

This clonotype has more than one count but fewer than ten. DNA for the CDR3: TGTGCCTGGAGTGTTTGGGGGCTAGGTGAGCAGTACTTC. It codes for CAWSVWGLGEQYF. The chain links TRBV30 to TRBJ2-7; D is possibly TRBD1 (6 bases). CDR1 is GTSNPN, CDR2 SVGIG, per germline (reference sequence). The CDR3 contains 13 residues. Trimming took 0 bases from V and 7 from J, leaving 13 bases between them.

This clonotype was found a few times. The genes are TRBV7-9 and TRBJ2-7; D might be TRBD1 (6 bases). Trimming shortened V by 5 bases and J by 2 bases, and 10 bases separated the two germline ends. Per germline, CDR1 SEHNR and CDR2 FQNEAQ (reference sequence). The CDR3 sequence is 13 residues long. The DNA for the CDR3 is TGTGCCAGCAGCCTTGGACAGCCCTACGAGCAGTACTTC. Translation gives CASSLGQPYEQYF.

The rearrangement joins TRBV19 to TRBJ2-7, with TRBD2 identical over 8 bases. The V gene's germline CDR1 is LNHDA and CDR2 SQIVND (reference sequence). This CDR3 is built from 15 residues. The trim removed 3 bases at V and 3 bases at J, leaving 7 bases unmatched. As DNA, the CDR3 is TGTGCCAGTAGTATTATTGGCGGGAGGCGCTACGAGCAGTACTTC. Translation: CASSIIGGRRYEQYF.

This clonotype was counted only a few times. The chain links TRBV2 to TRBJ2-7; D not certain. Trimming pared 4 bases from V and 6 bases from J, leaving 13 bases between. In germline, CDR1 is SNHLY, CDR2 FYNNEI. The CDR3 consists of 13 residues. DNA of the CDR3: TGTGCCAGCAGTGTTACTCCGTCGGGCGAGCAGTACTTC. Its translation: CASSVTPSGEQYF.

This clonotype appeared many times. V and J are TRBV20-1 and TRBJ2-1; D gene ambiguous. From germline, CDR1 is DFQATT and CDR2 SNEGSKA (reference sequence). Trimming took off 3 bases at V and 3 bases at J, with 12 bases between the two ends. The CDR3 loop spans 14 amino acids. CDR3 bases: TGCAGTGCTAGGTTGGCGATATACTACAATGAGCAGTTCTTC. Its translation is CSARLAIYYNEQFF.

This chain joins TRBV20-1 and TRBJ2-1; the match to TRBD2 covers 7 bases. Germline V gives CDR1 DFQATT, CDR2 SNEGSKA (reference sequence). The CDR3 is 13 amino acids. V lost 5 bases, J lost 6 bases, and 7 bases stayed unmatched. As DNA, the CDR3 is TGCAGTGCTCCCCTGACTAGCTCCAATGAGCAGTTCTTC. Protein: CSAPLTSSNEQFF.

This clonotype was observed a handful of times. The rearrangement joins TRBV4-3 to TRBJ2-3; D is ambiguous. Between the trimmed V and J ends, which lost 1 base and 2 bases, there was a span of 7 bases. This CDR3 comprises 14 residues. Germline-derived CDR1 and CDR2 are LGHNA and YSLEER. The CDR3 DNA is TGCGCCAGCAGCCAAGGCTACACCACAGATACGCAGTATTTT. As protein: CASSQGYTTDTQYF.